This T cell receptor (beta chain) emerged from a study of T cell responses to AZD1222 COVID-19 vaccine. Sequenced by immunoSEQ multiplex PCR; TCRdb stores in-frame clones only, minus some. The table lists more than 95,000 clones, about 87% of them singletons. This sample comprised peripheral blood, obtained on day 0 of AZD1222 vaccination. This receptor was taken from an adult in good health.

CDR3 protein: CASSRGGPPQLYEQYF. The CDR3, as DNA: TGTGCCAGCAGCCGTGGGGGACCGCCCCAGCTTTACGAGCAGTACTTC. This chain uses TRBV3-1 (or the pseudogene TRBV3-2) with TRBJ2-7; D may correspond to TRBD1 or TRBD2 (5 bases each). The CDR3 has 16 amino acids. The germline V gene encodes CDR1 LGHDT and CDR2 YNNKEL (reference sequence). Between the trimmed V and J ends, which lost 4 bases and 4 bases, there was a span of 20 bases.